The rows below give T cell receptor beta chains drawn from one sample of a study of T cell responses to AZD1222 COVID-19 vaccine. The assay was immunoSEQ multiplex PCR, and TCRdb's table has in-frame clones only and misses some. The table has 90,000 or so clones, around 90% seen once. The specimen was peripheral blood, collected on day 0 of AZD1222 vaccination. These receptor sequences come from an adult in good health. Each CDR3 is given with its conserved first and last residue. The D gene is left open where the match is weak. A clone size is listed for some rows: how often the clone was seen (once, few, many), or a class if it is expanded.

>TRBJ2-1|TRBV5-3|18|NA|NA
TGTGCCAGAAGCTTGGAAATTCCGGGGGAAAGCTCCTACAATGAGCAGTTCTTC
CARSLEIPGESSYNEQFF
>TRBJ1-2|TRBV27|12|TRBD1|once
TGTGCCAGCAGGCCCATGGGACAGAGCTACACCTTC
CASRPMGQSYTF
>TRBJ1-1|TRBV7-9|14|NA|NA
TGTGCCAGCAGCTTGGGTATGGTGGACACTGAAGCTTTCTTT
CASSLGMVDTEAFF
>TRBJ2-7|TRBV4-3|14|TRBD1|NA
TGCGCCAGCAGCCAAGCCCAGGGGGTTTACGAGCAGTACTTC
CASSQAQGVYEQYF
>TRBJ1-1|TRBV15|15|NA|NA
TGTGCCACCAGCAGATTCAGGGGCGGACAGCCTGAAGCTTTCTTT
CATSRFRGGQPEAFF
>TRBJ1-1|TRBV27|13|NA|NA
TGTGCCAGCAGGTTAAAAATGAACACTGAAGCTTTCTTT
CASRLKMNTEAFF
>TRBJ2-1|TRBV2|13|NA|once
TGTGCCAGCAGTATGAGGGGGGACAATGAGCAGTTCTTC
CASSMRGDNEQFF
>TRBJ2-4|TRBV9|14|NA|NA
TGTGCCAGCAGCGTAGGGGTAGGGGACGCCATTCAGTACTTC
CASSVGVGDAIQYF
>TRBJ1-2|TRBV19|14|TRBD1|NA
TGTGCCAGTAATGACAGGGCCAGTAACTATGGCTACACCTTC
CASNDRASNYGYTF
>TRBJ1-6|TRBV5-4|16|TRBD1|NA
TGTGCCAGCAATTGGGGGGGGACAGTTTATAATTCACCCCTCCACTTT
CASNWGGTVYNSPLHF
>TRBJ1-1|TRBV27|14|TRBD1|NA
TGTGCCAGCCGACCAGGGGGGCTGAACACTGAAGCTTTCTTT
CASRPGGLNTEAFF
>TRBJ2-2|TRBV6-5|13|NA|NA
TGTGCCAGCAGCCGACCAGACACCGGGGAGCTGTTTTTT
CASSRPDTGELFF
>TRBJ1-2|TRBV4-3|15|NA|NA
TGCGCCAGCAGCCAAGAAGGGATGTCGGACTATGGCTACACCTTC
CASSQEGMSDYGYTF
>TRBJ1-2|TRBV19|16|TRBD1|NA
TGTGCCAGTAGTTTGGACAGGGGGCCCTCCTCCTATGGCTACACCTTC
CASSLDRGPSSYGYTF
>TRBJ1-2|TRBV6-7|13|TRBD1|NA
TGTGCCAGCAGTCCACAGGGGGCCGGTGGCTACACCTTC
CASSPQGAGGYTF
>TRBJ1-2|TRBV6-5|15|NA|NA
TGTGCCAGCAGTTACTCTAGGGGCGCAGACTATGGCTACACCTTC
CASSYSRGADYGYTF
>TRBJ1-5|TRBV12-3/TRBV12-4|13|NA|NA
TGTGCCAGCAGTTTAAGGCCGAATCAGCCCCAGCATTTT
CASSLRPNQPQHF
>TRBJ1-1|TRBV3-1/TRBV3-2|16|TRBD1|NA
TGTGCCAGCAGCCCGGAGGACAGGGATTTGAACACTGAAGCTTTCTTT
CASSPEDRDLNTEAFF
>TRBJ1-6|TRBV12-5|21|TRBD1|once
TGTGCTAGTGGTTTGGCCCCCGTGACAGGGAAGGAGTTGACCTATAATTCACCCCTCCACTTT
CASGLAPVTGKELTYNSPLHF
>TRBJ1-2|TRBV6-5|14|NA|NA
TGTGCCAGCAGTTACTCCCGGGACACCTATGGCTACACCTTC
CASSYSRDTYGYTF
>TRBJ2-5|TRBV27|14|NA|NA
TGTGCCAGCAGTTTACTGGCGGGAAGCGAGACCCAGTACTTC
CASSLLAGSETQYF
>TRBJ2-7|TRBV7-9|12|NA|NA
TGTGCCAGCAGCTTAGAGCCCTACGAGCAGTACTTC
CASSLEPYEQYF
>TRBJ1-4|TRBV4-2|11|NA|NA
TGTGCCAGCACGGGGGGCGAAAAACTGTTTTTT
CASTGGEKLFF
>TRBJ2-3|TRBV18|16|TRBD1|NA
TGTGCCAGCTCACCAAGGACGGGACAGGGTTCAGATACGCAGTATTTT
CASSPRTGQGSDTQYF
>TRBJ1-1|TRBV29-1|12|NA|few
TGCAGCGTTGGAGGGGGGTCCACTGAAGCTTTCTTT
CSVGGGSTEAFF
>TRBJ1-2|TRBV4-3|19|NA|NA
TGCGCCAGCAGCCAAGATCTTGGGGCGGGGTCCCGGATTATCCATGGCTACACCTTC
CASSQDLGAGSRIIHGYTF
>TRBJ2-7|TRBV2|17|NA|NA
TGTGCCAGCAGTGAAGCAGGAAGGACTCTCAGCTCCTACGAGCAGTACTTC
CASSEAGRTLSSYEQYF
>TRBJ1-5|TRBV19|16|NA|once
TGTGCCAGTAGTATAACGAGGACATTAAGCAATCAGCCCCAGCATTTT
CASSITRTLSNQPQHF
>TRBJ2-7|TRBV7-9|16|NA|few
TGTGCCAGCAGCCCACTAGCAGGGGGGACGTCCTACGAGCAGTACTTC
CASSPLAGGTSYEQYF
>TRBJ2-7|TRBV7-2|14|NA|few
TGTGCCAGCCACGCGACTCATACTTCCTACGAGCAGTACTTC
CASHATHTSYEQYF
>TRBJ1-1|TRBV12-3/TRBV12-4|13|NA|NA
TGTGCCAGCAGCCTACAGCGGAACACTGAAGCTTTCTTT
CASSLQRNTEAFF
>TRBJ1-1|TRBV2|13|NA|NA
TGTGCCAGCAGTGCCGACGGGTACACTGAAGCTTTCTTT
CASSADGYTEAFF
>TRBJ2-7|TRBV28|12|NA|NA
TGTGCCAGCAGTTTGTCGGGATACGAGCAGTACTTC
CASSLSGYEQYF
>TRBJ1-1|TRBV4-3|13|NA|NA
TGCGCCAGCAGCCAAGAGAGCTTTTCTGAAGCTTTCTTT
CASSQESFSEAFF
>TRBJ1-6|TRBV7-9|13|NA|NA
TGTGCCAGCAGCCCCGGGGAGGATTCACCCCTCCACTTT
CASSPGEDSPLHF
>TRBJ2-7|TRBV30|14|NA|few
TGTGCATACCGCTTAGCGTCCCCTGGGTACGAGCAGTACTTC
CAYRLASPGYEQYF
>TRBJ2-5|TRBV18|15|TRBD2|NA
TGTGCCAGCTCACCCCGGGACGGGGAGGGAGAGACCCAGTACTTC
CASSPRDGEGETQYF
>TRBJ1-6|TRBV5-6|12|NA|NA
TGTGCCAGCAGCTTGGTACTTTCGGCCCTCCACTTT
CASSLVLSALHF
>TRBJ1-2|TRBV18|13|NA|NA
TGTGCCAGCTCACCCAACCGGGACGATGGCTACACCTTC
CASSPNRDDGYTF
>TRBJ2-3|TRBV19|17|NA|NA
TGTGCCAGTAGTATAGATTGGTCCGGGGGCCTGTCAGATACGCAGTATTTT
CASSIDWSGGLSDTQYF
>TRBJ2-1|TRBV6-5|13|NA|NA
TGTGCCAGCAGAGGGTCTCACTACAATGAGCAGTTCTTC
CASRGSHYNEQFF
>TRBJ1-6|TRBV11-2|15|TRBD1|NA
TGTGCCAGCAGCTCACAGGGGCCGGATAATTCACCCCTCCACTTT
CASSSQGPDNSPLHF
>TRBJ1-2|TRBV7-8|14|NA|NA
TGTGCCAGCAGCTTAGAGGGTCCAAACTATGGCTACACCTTC
CASSLEGPNYGYTF
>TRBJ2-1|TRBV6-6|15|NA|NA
TGTGCCAGCAGTTATTCCGGAGGAAGGCACAATGAGCAGTTCTTC
CASSYSGGRHNEQFF
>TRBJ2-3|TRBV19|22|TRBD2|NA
TGTGCCAGTAGTATAGATCCTTGGACTAGCGGGATTCATGGTACTAGCACAGATACGCAGTATTTT
CASSIDPWTSGIHGTSTDTQYF
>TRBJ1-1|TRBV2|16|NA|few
TGTGCCAGCACCGCAAAGAGGTTTTGGGGGAACACTGAAGCTTTCTTT
CASTAKRFWGNTEAFF
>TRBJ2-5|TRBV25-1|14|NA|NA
TGTGCCAGCACCCCGCCGGTGGTGGGAGAGACCCAGTACTTC
CASTPPVVGETQYF
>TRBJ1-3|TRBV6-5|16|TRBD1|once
TGTGCCAGCAGTTACTCATATGGACAGGAACGAAACACCATATATTTT
CASSYSYGQERNTIYF
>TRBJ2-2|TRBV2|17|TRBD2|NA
TGTGCCAGCAGTGGTTACACTAGCGGGAGGGGCACCGGGGAGCTGTTTTTT
CASSGYTSGRGTGELFF